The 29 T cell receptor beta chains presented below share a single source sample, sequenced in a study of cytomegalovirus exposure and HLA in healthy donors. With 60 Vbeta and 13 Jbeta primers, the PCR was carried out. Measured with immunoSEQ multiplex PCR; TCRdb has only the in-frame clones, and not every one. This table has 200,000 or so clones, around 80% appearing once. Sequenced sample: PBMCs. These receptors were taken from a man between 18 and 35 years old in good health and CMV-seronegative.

The CDR3 loop is CASSSDSPTGELFF. Here the CDR3 DNA reads TGTGCCAGCAGTTCGGACAGCCCTACCGGGGAGCTGTTTTTT. V gene TRBV28 combines with J gene TRBJ2-2; the D gene is possibly TRBD1 (6 bases). This CDR3 has 14 residues. Trimming left V 4 bases short and J 5 bases short, with 11 bases between. Per the germline V gene, CDR1 is MDHEN and CDR2 is SYDVKM.

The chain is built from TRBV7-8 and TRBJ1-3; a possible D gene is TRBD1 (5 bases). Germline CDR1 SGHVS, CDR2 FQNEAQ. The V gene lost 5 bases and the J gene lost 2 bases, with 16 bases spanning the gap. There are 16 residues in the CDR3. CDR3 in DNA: TGTGCCAGCAGCCCAATACCGGGGGGGACTGGAAACACCATATATTTT. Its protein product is CASSPIPGGTGNTIYF.

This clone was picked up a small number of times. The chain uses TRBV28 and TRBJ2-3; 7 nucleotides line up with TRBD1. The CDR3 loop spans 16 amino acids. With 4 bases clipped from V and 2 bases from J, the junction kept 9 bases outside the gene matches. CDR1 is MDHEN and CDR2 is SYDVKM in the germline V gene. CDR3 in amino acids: CASSSQGSQPTDTQYF. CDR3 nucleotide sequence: TGTGCCAGCAGTTCACAGGGGTCCCAACCCACAGATACGCAGTATTTT.

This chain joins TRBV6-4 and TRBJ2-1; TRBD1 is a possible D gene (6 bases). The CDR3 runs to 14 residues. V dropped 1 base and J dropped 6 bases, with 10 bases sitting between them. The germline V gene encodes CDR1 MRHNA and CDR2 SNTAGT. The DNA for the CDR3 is TGTGCCAGCAGTGACTGGACAGTCGGCAATGAGCAGTTCTTC. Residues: CASSDWTVGNEQFF.

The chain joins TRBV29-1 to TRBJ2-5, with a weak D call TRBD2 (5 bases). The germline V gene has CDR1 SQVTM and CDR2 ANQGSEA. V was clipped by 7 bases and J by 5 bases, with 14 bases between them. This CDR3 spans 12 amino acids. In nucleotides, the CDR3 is TGCAGCGCAGAGCGGAGCCGGGAGACCCAGTACTTC. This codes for CSAERSRETQYF.

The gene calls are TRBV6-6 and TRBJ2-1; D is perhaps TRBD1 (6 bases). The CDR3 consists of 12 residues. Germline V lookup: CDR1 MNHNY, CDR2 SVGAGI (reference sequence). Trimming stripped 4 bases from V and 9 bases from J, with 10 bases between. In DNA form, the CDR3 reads TGTGCCAGCAGTTCAGGGGCGGGTGAGCAGTTCTTC. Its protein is CASSSGAGEQFF.

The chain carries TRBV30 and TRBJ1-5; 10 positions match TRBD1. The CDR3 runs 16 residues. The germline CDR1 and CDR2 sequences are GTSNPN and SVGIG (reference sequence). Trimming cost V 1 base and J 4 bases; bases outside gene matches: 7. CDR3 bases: TGTGCCTGGAGTGGATCTAGGACAGGGGGGAATCAGCCCCAGCATTTT. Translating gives CAWSGSRTGGNQPQHF.

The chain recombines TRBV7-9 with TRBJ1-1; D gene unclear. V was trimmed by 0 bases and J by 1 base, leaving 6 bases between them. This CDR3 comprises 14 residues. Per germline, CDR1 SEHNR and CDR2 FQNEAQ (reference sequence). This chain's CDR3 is CASSLAGRNTEAFF. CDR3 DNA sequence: TGTGCCAGCAGCTTAGCCGGGAGGAACACTGAAGCTTTCTTT.

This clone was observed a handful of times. Here the CDR3 reads CASSLSGMGGELFF. Written as DNA, the CDR3 is TGCGCCAGCAGCTTGTCAGGGATGGGCGGGGAGCTGTTTTTT. The V gene is TRBV5-1, the J gene TRBJ2-2, with D tentatively TRBD1 (5 bases). Germline V gene sequence: CDR1 SGHRS, CDR2 YFSETQ. CDR3 length: 14 amino acids. Trimming took 1 base from V and 7 from J, leaving 11 bases between them.

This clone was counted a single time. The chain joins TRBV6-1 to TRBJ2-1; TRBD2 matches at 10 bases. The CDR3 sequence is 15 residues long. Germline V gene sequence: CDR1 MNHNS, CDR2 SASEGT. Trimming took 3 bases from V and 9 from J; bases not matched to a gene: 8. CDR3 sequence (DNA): TGTGCCAGCAGTGAGGAACTAGCGGGAAATGGTGAGCAGTTCTTC. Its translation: CASSEELAGNGEQFF.

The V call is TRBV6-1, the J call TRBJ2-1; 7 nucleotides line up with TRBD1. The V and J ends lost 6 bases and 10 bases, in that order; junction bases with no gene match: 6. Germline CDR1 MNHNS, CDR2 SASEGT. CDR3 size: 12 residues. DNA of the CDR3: TGTGCCAGCAGCCACAGGGGATACGAGCAGTTCTTC. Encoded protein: CASSHRGYEQFF.

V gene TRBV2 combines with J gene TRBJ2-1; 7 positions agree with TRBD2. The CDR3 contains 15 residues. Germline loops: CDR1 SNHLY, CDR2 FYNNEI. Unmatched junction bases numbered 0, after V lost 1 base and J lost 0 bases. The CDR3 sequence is CASSEGGGSYNEQFF. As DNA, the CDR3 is TGTGCCAGCAGTGAAGGGGGGGGCTCCTACAATGAGCAGTTCTTC. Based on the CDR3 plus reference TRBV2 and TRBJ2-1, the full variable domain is EPEVTQTPSHQVTQMGQEVILRCVPISNHLYFYWYRQILGQKVEFLVSFYNNEISEKSEIFDDQFSVERPDGSNFTLKIRSTKLEDSAMYFCASSEGGGSYNEQFFGPGTRLTVL.

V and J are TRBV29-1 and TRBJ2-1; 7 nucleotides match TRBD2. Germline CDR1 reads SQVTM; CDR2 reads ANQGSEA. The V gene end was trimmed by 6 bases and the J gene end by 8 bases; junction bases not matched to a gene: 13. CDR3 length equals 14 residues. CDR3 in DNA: TGCAGCGTGACTAGCCAAATCCACTCCGATGAGCAGTTCTTC. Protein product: CSVTSQIHSDEQFF.

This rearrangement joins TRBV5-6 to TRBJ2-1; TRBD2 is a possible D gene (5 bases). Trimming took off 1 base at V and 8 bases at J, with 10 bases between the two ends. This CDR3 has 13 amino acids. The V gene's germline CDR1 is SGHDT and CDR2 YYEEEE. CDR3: CASSLYPGDEQFF. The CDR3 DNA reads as TGTGCCAGCAGCTTGTATCCCGGGGATGAGCAGTTCTTC.

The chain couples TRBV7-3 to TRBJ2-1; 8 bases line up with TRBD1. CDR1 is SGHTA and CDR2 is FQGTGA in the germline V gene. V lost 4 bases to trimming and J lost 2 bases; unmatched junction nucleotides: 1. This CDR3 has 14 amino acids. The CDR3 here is CASSSGGPYNEQFF. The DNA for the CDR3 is TGTGCCAGCAGCTCAGGGGGCCCCTACAATGAGCAGTTCTTC.

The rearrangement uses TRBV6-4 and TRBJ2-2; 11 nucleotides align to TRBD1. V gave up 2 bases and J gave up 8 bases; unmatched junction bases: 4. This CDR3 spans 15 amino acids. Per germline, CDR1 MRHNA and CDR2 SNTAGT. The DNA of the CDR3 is TGTGCCAGCAGTGACCCTGGACAGGGGGCTGGGGAGCTGTTTTTT. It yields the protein CASSDPGQGAGELFF.

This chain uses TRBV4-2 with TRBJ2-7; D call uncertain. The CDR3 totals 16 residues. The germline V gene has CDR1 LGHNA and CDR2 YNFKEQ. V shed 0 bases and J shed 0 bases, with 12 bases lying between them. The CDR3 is CASSQDSRSTSYEQYF. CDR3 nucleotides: TGTGCCAGCAGCCAAGATAGCCGGAGTACCTCCTACGAGCAGTACTTC.

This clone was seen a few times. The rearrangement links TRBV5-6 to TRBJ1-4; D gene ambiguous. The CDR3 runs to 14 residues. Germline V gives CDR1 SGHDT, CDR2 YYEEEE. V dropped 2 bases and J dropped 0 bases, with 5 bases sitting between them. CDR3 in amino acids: CASSFEATNEKLFF. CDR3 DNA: TGTGCCAGCAGCTTTGAGGCAACTAATGAAAAACTGTTTTTT.

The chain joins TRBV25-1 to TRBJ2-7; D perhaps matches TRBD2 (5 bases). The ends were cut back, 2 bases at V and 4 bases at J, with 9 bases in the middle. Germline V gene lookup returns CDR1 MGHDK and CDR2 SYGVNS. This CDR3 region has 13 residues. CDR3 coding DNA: TGTGCCAGCAGTGAAAATGGGAGATACGAGCAGTACTTC. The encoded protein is CASSENGRYEQYF.

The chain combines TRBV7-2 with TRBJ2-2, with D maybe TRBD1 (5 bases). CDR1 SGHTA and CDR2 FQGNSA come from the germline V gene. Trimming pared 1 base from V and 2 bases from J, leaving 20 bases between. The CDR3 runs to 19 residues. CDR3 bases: TGTGCCAGCAGCTTAGATAGTATCGGCAGGGCGATAAACACCGGGGAGCTGTTTTTT. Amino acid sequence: CASSLDSIGRAINTGELFF.

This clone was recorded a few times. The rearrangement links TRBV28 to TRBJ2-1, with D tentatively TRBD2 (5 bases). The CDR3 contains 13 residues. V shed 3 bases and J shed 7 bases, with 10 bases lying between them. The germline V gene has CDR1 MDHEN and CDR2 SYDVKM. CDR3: CASSFYQRNEQFF. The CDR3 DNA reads TGTGCCAGCAGTTTTTATCAGCGGAATGAGCAGTTCTTC.

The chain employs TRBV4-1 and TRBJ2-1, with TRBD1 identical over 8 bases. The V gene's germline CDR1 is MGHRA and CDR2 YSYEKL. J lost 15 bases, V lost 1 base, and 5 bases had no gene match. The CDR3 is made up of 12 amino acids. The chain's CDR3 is CASSQGQGRWFF. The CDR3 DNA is TGCGCCAGCAGCCAAGGACAGGGGCGGTGGTTCTTC.

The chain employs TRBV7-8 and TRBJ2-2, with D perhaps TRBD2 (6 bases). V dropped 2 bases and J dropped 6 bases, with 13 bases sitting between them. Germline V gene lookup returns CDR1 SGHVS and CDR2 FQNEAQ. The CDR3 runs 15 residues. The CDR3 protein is CASSLRRDFPGELFF. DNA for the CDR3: TGTGCCAGCAGCTTACGCCGGGACTTTCCCGGGGAGCTGTTTTTT.

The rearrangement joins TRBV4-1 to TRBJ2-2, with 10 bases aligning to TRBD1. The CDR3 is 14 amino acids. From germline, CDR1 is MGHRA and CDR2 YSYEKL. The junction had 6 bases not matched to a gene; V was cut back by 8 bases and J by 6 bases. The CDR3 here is CASQWGQGSGELFF. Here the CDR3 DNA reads TGCGCCAGCCAATGGGGACAGGGGTCCGGGGAGCTGTTTTTT.

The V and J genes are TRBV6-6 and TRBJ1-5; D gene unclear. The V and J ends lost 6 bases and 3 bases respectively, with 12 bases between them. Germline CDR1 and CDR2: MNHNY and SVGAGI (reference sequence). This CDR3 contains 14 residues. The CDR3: CASRAEADNQPQHF. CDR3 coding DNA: TGTGCCAGCAGGGCCGAGGCCGACAATCAGCCCCAGCATTTT.

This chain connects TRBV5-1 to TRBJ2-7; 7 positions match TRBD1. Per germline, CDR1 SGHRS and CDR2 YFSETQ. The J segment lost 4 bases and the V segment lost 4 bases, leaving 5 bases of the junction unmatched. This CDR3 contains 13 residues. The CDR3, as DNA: TGCGCCAGCAGCGTGGGACAGAGATACGAGCAGTACTTC. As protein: CASSVGQRYEQYF.

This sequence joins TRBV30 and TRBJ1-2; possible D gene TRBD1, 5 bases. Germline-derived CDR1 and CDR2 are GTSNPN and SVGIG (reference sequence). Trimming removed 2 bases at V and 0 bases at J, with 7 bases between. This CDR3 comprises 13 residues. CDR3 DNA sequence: TGTGCCTGGAGTACGGGGGCTAACTATGGCTACACCTTC. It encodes CAWSTGANYGYTF.

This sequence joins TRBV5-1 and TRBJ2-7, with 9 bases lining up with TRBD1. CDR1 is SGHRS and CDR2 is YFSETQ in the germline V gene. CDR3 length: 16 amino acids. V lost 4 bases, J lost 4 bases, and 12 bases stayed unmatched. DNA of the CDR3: TGCGCCAGCAGCACCCAGCCGGGACAGGGAGGATACGAGCAGTACTTC. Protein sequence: CASSTQPGQGGYEQYF. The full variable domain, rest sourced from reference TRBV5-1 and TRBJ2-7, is KAGVTQTPRYLIKTRGQQVTLSCSPISGHRSVSWYQQTPGQGLQFLFEYFSETQRNKGNFPGRFSGRQFSNSRSEMNVSTLELGDSALYLCASSTQPGQGGYEQYFGPGTRLTVT.

CDR3 in DNA: TGCGCCAGCAGCCCAGGTGACAGAAACTCCTACGAGCAGTACTTC. Its translation is CASSPGDRNSYEQYF. The chain recombines TRBV5-1 with TRBJ2-7, with TRBD1 as a possible D gene (5 bases). The germline V gene has CDR1 SGHRS and CDR2 YFSETQ. This CDR3 is built from 15 residues. The V and J ends lost 4 bases and 0 bases respectively, with 14 bases between them.